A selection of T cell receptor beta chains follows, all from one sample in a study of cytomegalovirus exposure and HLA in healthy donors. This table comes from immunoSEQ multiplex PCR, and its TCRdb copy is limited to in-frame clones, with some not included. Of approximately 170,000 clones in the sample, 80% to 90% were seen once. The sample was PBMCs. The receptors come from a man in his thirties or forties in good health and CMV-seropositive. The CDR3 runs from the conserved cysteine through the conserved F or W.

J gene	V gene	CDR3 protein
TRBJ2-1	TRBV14	CASSQLLLATYNEQFF
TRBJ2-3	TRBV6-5	CASSYQGSDTQYF
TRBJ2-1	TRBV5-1	CASSLLLAGPYNEQFF
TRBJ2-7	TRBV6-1	CASSERNRVNYEQYF
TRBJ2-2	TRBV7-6	CASSSYSRRELFF
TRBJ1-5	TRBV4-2	CASSQGRVNQPQHF
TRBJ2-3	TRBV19	CASSGLAGADTQYF
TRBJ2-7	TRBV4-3	CASSQEYGTGGGEQYF
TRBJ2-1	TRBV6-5	CASSYSGQGAYNEQFF
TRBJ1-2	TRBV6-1	CASSEALHSSYGYTF
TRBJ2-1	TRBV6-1	CASTGQGYNEQFF
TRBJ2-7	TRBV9	CASSLIAGSYEQYF
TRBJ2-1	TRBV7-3	CASSQREGIYNEQFF
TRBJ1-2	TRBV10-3	CAISEPFYGYTF
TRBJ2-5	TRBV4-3	CASSAGERAAETQYF
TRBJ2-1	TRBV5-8	CASNPGTSVHNEQFF
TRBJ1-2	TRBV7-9	CASSRGTGTSHEVRGYTF
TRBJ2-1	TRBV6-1	CASSAGTTLNEQFF
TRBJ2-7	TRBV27	CASSLGGPGEQYF
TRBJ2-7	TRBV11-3	CASSLDRSSYEQYF
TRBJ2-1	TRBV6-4	CASSSLGGRDNEQFF
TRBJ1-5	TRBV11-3	CASSKTGQGNQPQHF
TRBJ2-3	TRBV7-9	CASSLPDNTDTQYF
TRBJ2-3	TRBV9	CASSVVVSGASTDTQYF
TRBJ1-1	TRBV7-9	CASSPDRAGTEAFF
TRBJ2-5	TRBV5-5	CASSLAWGHQVYF
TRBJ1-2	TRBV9	CASSASGQGGRSGYTF
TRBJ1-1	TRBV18	CASSMDREDTEAFF
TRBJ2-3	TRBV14	CASSPTGGYTDTQYF
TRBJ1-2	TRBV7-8	CASSLARVTNYGYTF
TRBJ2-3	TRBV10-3	CAISEGLAGSTDTQYF
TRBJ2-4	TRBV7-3	CASSSNQSHIQYF
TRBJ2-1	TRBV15	CATSRVGGFENEQFF
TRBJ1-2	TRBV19	CASSNPGSYPYGYTF
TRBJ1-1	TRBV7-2	CASSLAGRNTEAFF
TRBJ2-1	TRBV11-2	CASSVRDRGRNEQFF
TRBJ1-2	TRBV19	CASSIVWASGYTF
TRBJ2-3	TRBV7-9	CASSLGYEAGDTDTQYF
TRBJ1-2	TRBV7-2	CASSLTGNGYTF
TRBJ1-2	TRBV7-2	CASSPTGTGRGGYTF
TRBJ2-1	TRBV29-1	CSASGRAFRNEQFF
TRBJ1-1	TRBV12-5	CASGLRRGLTEAFF
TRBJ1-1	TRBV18	CASSLQGARAFMNTEAFF
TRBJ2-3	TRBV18	CASSPRLAGSTDTQYF
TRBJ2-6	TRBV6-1	CASSVTGVGANVLTF
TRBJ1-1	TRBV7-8	CASSLELVNTEAFF
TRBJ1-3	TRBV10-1	CAIRRGSGNTIYF
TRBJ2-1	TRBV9	CASSRAPTSGRTSYNEQFF
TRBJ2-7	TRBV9	CASSPRVQTYEQYF
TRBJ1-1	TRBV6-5	CASRPGTENTEAFF
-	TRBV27	CASSPGLTAYEQYF
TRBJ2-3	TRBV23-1	CASSRELGISDTQYF
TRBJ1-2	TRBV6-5	CASSYWDRPTRGGYTF
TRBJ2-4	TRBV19	CASSPRDSPKIIQYF
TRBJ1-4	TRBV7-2	CASSFDPGEKLFF
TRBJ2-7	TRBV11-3	CASGPTGGVRYEQYF
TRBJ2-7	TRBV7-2	CASSLVRRRNLEQYF
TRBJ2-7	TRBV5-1	CASSWGQGELYEQYF
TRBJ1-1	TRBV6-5	CASSYRGQGNTEAFF